This TCR beta chain was obtained from a study of T cell responses to AZD1222 COVID-19 vaccine. Study findings and constraints: Donors were largely white British and mainly female; clonal diversity was possibly underestimated.

Sequenced by immunoSEQ multiplex PCR; TCRdb stores in-frame clones only, minus some. The sample consists of some 130,000 clones, roughly nine tenths of them appearing once. Comments on this clone: The target antigen is unknown.

The CDR3 length is 16 residues. V lost 4 bases and J lost 6, with 19 bases in between. CDR1 and CDR2 from the germline V gene are SNHLY and FYNNEI. The TCR sequence derives from an adult in good health. V gene TRBV2 combines with J gene TRBJ2-1; D might be TRBD2 (6 bases). The sample consisted of peripheral blood, taken on day 0 of AZD1222 vaccination. This CDR3 is CASSAGGMLRGNEQFF. The CDR3 DNA is TGTGCCAGCAGTGCTGGCGGGATGCTGAGAGGCAATGAGCAGTTCTTC.